This T cell receptor beta chain comes out of a study of blood T cell repertoires in COVID-19. About the study: Sites across the United States, Italy and Spain contributed samples from acute and convalescent COVID-19. PBMCs, B-cell-depleted T cells, or T cells provided the cDNA or gDNA that made up the material.

Generated by immunoSEQ multiplex PCR, the TCRdb table keeps only in-frame clones and is missing some. The sample yields nearly 350,000 clones, roughly 90% seen once. Trimming shortened V by 4 bases and J by 3 bases, and 8 bases separated the two germline ends. The CDR3 spans 13 residues. Germline V gene lookup returns CDR1 SGDLS and CDR2 YYNGEE. Symptom resolution, clearance, or two negative PCRs marked donors in Cohort 3 as recovered. The rearrangement uses TRBV9 and TRBJ2-4; possibly TRBD1 for D (5 bases). The sequence was obtained from a woman in her 30s who had recovered from COVID-19. What was sequenced was PBMCs or T cells enriched from blood (not recorded which). CDR3 nucleotides: TGTGCCAGCAGCACCGACAGCAAAAACATTCAGTACTTC. Protein product: CASSTDSKNIQYF.